What follows describes a single T cell receptor beta chain. The data are from a study of blood T cell repertoires in COVID-19. Study-wide background: T cells, B-cell-depleted T cells, or PBMCs provided the cDNA or gDNA that served as material.

Germline V gene lookup returns CDR1 KGHSY and CDR2 FQNENV. V gave up 2 bases and J gave up 4 bases; unmatched junction bases: 7. The CDR3 runs to 15 residues. Data came from immunoSEQ multiplex PCR; TCRdb stores just in-frame clones and leaves some out. This sample carries 200,000 to 300,000 clones, more than 75% of them seen once, and the ten largest clones take 2.3%. The specimen was peripheral blood. This TCR was sampled from a woman aged 45-59 years with acute or convalescent COVID-19. The chain couples TRBV16 to TRBJ2-7, with 8 bases lining up with TRBD1. The CDR3 loop is CASSQPDRVKYEQYF. The CDR3 DNA is TGTGCCAGCAGCCAACCGGACAGGGTGAAGTACGAGCAGTACTTC.